This T cell receptor (beta chain) was observed in a study of blood T cell repertoires in COVID-19. Study in general: The study drew acute and convalescent COVID-19 samples from the United States, Italy and Spain. The cDNA or gDNA used as material had been derived from T cells, B-cell-depleted T cells, or PBMCs.

The V gene's germline CDR1 is MGHRA and CDR2 YSYEKL. Trimming pared 1 base from V and 4 bases from J, leaving 5 bases between. The CDR3 consists of 13 residues. Authors' analysis steps: Amplifying reference gene primers gave estimates of nucleated cell counts. Profiled with immunoSEQ multiplex PCR; TCRdb holds only in-frame clones, not every one. V and J calls and clone size follow that table, whereas D and trimming were derived from the DNA. The sample lists 95,000 or so clones; 79% were seen once. Sequenced: peripheral blood. This sequence was found in a woman aged 80 or over with active or convalescent COVID-19. The rearrangement links TRBV4-1 to TRBJ1-5, with D uncertain. The DNA of the CDR3 is TGCGCCAGCAGCCAAGCGACAAATCAGCCCCAGCATTTT. The encoded protein is CASSQATNQPQHF.